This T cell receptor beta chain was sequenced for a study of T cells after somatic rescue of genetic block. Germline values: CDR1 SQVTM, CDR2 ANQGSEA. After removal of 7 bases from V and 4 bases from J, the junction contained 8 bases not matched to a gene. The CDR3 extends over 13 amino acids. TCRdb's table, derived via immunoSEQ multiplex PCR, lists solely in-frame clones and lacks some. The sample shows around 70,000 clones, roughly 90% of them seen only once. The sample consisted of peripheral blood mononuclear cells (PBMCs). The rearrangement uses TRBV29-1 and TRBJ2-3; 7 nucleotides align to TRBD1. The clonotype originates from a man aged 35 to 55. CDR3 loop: CSGGTEGADTQYF. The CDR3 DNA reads TGCAGCGGAGGGACAGAGGGTGCAGATACGCAGTATTTT.